The text below deals with one TCR beta chain. Antigen: not known. This specimen comes from a study of PD-1 blockade in classical Hodgkin lymphoma. Study at large: Intravenous infusions of nivolumab 3 mg/kg reached patients every 2 weeks. Findings and caveats of the study: Before treatment, TCR diversity in newly diagnosed patients was reportedly lower than in healthy donors.

The sample's time point: cycle 4 day 1 (C4D1), after 6 weeks of nivolumab. Following autologous stem cell transplantation, relapse occurred in every patient, and exposure to brentuximab vedotin varied. V shed 4 bases, J shed 5 bases, and the junction held 3 bases outside the gene matches. Germline CDR1 and CDR2: LNHDA and SQIVND (reference sequence). This CDR3 region has 13 residues. The data were produced by immunoSEQ multiplex PCR, yet TCRdb's version contains in-frame clones alone and is incomplete. In the table there are tens of thousands of clones, 85% to 95% of which are singletons. Sequencing was performed on peripheral blood mononuclear cells (PBMCs), taken before the fourth cycle of nivolumab. The receptor was isolated from a human donor with classical Hodgkin lymphoma. J is TRBJ2-7 and V is TRBV19, with 9 bases matching TRBD1. CDR3 loop: CASSRDRANEQYF. The CDR3 region has the DNA TGTGCCAGTAGTAGGGACAGGGCTAACGAGCAGTACTTC.